The clone carrying this T cell receptor beta chain was detected once. The entry originates in a study of long-term antiretroviral therapy in people with HIV. The assay, immunoSEQ v3.0, was run at survey level. Sequenced by immunoSEQ multiplex PCR; TCRdb stores in-frame clones only, minus some. The table lists 20,000 or so clones, just over 75% of them singletons, with 6.5% to 7.5% in the top ten. Germline values: CDR1 SGHDN, CDR2 FVKESK. V dropped 1 base and J dropped 5 bases, with 23 bases sitting between them. This CDR3 region has 19 residues. The sample in question was unsorted PBMCs, obtained 2.2 years after starting antiretroviral therapy. The chain employs TRBV14 and TRBJ2-2; the D call may be TRBD1 or TRBD2 (5 bases each). The sequence came from a man aged 50 to 60 with HIV. This CDR3 reads CASSQVRYLGAGKTGELFF. DNA for the CDR3: TGTGCCAGCAGCCAAGTTCGTTATTTGGGAGCAGGGAAGACCGGGGAGCTGTTTTTT.